This TCR beta chain was sequenced during a study of a mutant IDH1 vaccine in newly diagnosed glioma. Study in general: The first vaccination came 4-6 weeks after radiotherapy alone, or with temozolomide cycles.

The time point: week 35, safety follow-up. Doses of 300 ug of mutant IDH1 20-mer peptide were given with topical imiquimod. Data came from immunoSEQ multiplex PCR; TCRdb stores just in-frame clones and leaves some out. In the table there are 50,000 to 75,000 clones, roughly 71% of which are singletons. As for this clone: Its matching antigen is unknown.

The CDR3 is 15 amino acids. The J segment lost 3 bases and the V segment lost 2 bases, leaving 5 bases of the junction unmatched. Germline V gives CDR1 MNHEY, CDR2 SVGAGI. This sequence was found in a man aged 45-60 years with glioma. The rearrangement joins TRBV6-5 to TRBJ2-5, with 8 bases aligning to TRBD1. The input for sequencing was PBMCs, taken from a glioma patient whose treatment included an IDH1 peptide vaccine. CDR3 in amino acids: CASSYTPTGEETQYF. CDR3 coding DNA: TGTGCCAGCAGTTACACCCCGACAGGGGAAGAGACCCAGTACTTC.